Following are 5 T cell receptor beta chains from one sample sequenced in a study of blood T cell repertoires in COVID-19. Using immunoSEQ multiplex PCR, the repertoire was profiled, and TCRdb retains in-frame clones only, with some absent. The sample holds around 53,000 clones, around 79% seen once. The sample comprised peripheral blood. The receptor source for this set is a man aged 70-80 years with active or convalescent COVID-19.

This sequence joins TRBV5-6 and TRBJ2-2; weak D call: TRBD1 (5 bases). V shed 0 bases and J shed 1 base, with 13 bases lying between them. The CDR3 runs 17 residues. The germline V gene encodes CDR1 SGHDT and CDR2 YYEEEE. The CDR3 loop is CASSLVGAVLNTGELFF. DNA of the CDR3: TGTGCCAGCAGCTTGGTAGGGGCGGTACTGAACACCGGGGAGCTGTTTTTT.

The V gene is TRBV11-3, the J gene TRBJ2-2, with 9 bases identical to TRBD2. CDR3 size: 16 residues. The ends lost 7 bases at V and 7 bases at J; junction bases unmatched: 13. Germline values: CDR1 SGHNT, CDR2 YENEEA. For the CDR3, the DNA is TGTGCCAGCACCAAAACGAGCGGGAGGCTCGGCGGGGAGCTGTTTTTT. It encodes CASTKTSGRLGGELFF.

V and J are TRBV7-2 and TRBJ1-2; 11 bases fit TRBD1. The germline V gene encodes CDR1 SGHTA and CDR2 FQGNSA. CDR3 length: 18 residues. Trimming took 4 bases from V and 2 from J; bases not matched to a gene: 12. The CDR3 sequence: CASSSPGTGGQSNYGYTF. The CDR3 nucleotides read TGTGCCAGCAGCTCCCCGGGGACAGGGGGACAATCGAACTATGGCTACACCTTC.

The V and J genes are TRBV7-3 and TRBJ2-3, with TRBD1 as a possible D gene (6 bases). Trimming left V 5 bases short and J 4 bases short, with 16 bases between. This CDR3 spans 15 amino acids. Germline V gene data show CDR1 as SGHTA and CDR2 as FQGTGA. For the CDR3, the DNA is TGTGCCAGCAGCCCCCGACAGGTTTCGGCAGATACGCAGTATTTT. As protein: CASSPRQVSADTQYF.

This chain links TRBV19 with TRBJ2-1; weak D call: TRBD2 (5 bases). The CDR3 covers 13 residues. Germline V gene sequence: CDR1 LNHDA, CDR2 SQIVND (reference sequence). V was shortened by 1 base and J by 7 bases, with 8 bases between the two germline ends. The chain's CDR3 is CASSIGSGNEQFF. Written as DNA, the CDR3 is TGTGCCAGTAGTATAGGGTCGGGGAATGAGCAGTTCTTC.